The rows below give T cell receptor beta chains drawn from one sample of a study of control samples from healthy donors and cancer patients. Produced via immunoSEQ multiplex PCR; TCRdb's table is partial and in-frame only. Here the sample spans fewer than 200,000 clones, around 94% being singletons. The material sequenced was blood. The receptors were sampled from a man under 40 in good health. Each CDR3 is given with its conserved first and last residue. The order of the fields is J gene, CDR3 length, clone size, V gene, D gene, CDR3 DNA, CDR3 protein. The D gene is left open where the match is weak. Clone size, where shown, is once, few, many, or a class for clones that have expanded.

j_call: TRBJ1-2; cdr3_length: 12; clone_size: -; v_call: TRBV30; d_call: -; cdr3_nt: TGTGCCTGGAGCCGACAGGCCTATGGCTACACCTTC; cdr3_aa: CAWSRQAYGYTF
j_call: TRBJ2-5; cdr3_length: 14; clone_size: -; v_call: TRBV10-3; d_call: -; cdr3_nt: TGTGCCATCAGCGAGTCCAGCGCTCAAGAGACCCAGTACTTC; cdr3_aa: CAISESSAQETQYF
j_call: TRBJ2-6; cdr3_length: 13; clone_size: -; v_call: TRBV2; d_call: -; cdr3_nt: TGTGCCAGCGCAGGCTCTGGGGCCAACGTCCTGACTTTC; cdr3_aa: CASAGSGANVLTF
j_call: TRBJ2-2; cdr3_length: 15; clone_size: -; v_call: TRBV6-5; d_call: -; cdr3_nt: TGTGCCAGCAGTTACATTCAGGGTTACACCGGGGAGCTGTTTTTT; cdr3_aa: CASSYIQGYTGELFF
j_call: TRBJ1-1; cdr3_length: 14; clone_size: -; v_call: TRBV9; d_call: -; cdr3_nt: TGTGCCAGCAGCGTAGCCGAGTGGAACACTGAAGCTTTCTTT; cdr3_aa: CASSVAEWNTEAFF
j_call: TRBJ2-3; cdr3_length: 14; clone_size: -; v_call: TRBV5-5; d_call: TRBD1; cdr3_nt: TGTGCCAGCAGCCCCCGACAGGGGCCAGAAAAGAAGTATTTT; cdr3_aa: CASSPRQGPEKKYF
j_call: TRBJ2-7; cdr3_length: 13; clone_size: once; v_call: TRBV5-1; d_call: TRBD1; cdr3_nt: TGCGCCAGCAGCACCGGACAGGCCTACGGGCAGTACTTC; cdr3_aa: CASSTGQAYGQYF
j_call: TRBJ2-3; cdr3_length: 15; clone_size: -; v_call: TRBV11-3; d_call: -; cdr3_nt: TGTGCCAGCAGCTTAGGGGGGCAGAGCACAGATACGCAGTATTTT; cdr3_aa: CASSLGGQSTDTQYF
j_call: TRBJ1-4; cdr3_length: 15; clone_size: -; v_call: TRBV19; d_call: TRBD1; cdr3_nt: TGTGCCAGTAGTTCCGGGACAGGGCTTAATGAAAAACTGTTTTTT; cdr3_aa: CASSSGTGLNEKLFF
j_call: TRBJ1-3; cdr3_length: 16; clone_size: -; v_call: TRBV5-5; d_call: TRBD1; cdr3_nt: TGTGCCAGCAGCTTGGATCAGGGGGCGTCTGGAAACACCATATATTTT; cdr3_aa: CASSLDQGASGNTIYF
j_call: TRBJ2-7; cdr3_length: 11; clone_size: once; v_call: TRBV28; d_call: -; cdr3_nt: TGTGCCAGCAGGATCGGTGACGAGCAGTACTTC; cdr3_aa: CASRIGDEQYF
j_call: TRBJ1-5; cdr3_length: 12; clone_size: -; v_call: TRBV28; d_call: -; cdr3_nt: TGTGCCAGTCTGAGGGTCGGTCAGCCCCAGCATTTT; cdr3_aa: CASLRVGQPQHF
j_call: TRBJ2-7; cdr3_length: 13; clone_size: -; v_call: TRBV11-2; d_call: -; cdr3_nt: TGTGCCAGCAGCTTTTTTGCGGGCTACGAGCAGTACTTC; cdr3_aa: CASSFFAGYEQYF
j_call: TRBJ2-7; cdr3_length: 12; clone_size: -; v_call: TRBV6-2/TRBV6-3; d_call: -; cdr3_nt: TGTGCCAGCAGTTGGAGCTACTACGAGCAGTACTTC; cdr3_aa: CASSWSYYEQYF
j_call: TRBJ2-5; cdr3_length: 15; clone_size: -; v_call: TRBV13; d_call: TRBD2; cdr3_nt: TGTGCCAGCAGCTTCGGGGTAGCGGGGGCAGAGACCCAGTACTTC; cdr3_aa: CASSFGVAGAETQYF
j_call: TRBJ2-1; cdr3_length: 14; clone_size: -; v_call: TRBV5-1; d_call: TRBD2; cdr3_nt: TGCGCCAGCAGCTTGGGAGCGGGAGCGGGTGAGCAGTTCTTC; cdr3_aa: CASSLGAGAGEQFF
j_call: TRBJ2-5; cdr3_length: 12; clone_size: -; v_call: TRBV28; d_call: -; cdr3_nt: TGTGCCAGCACCGGCAGACAAGAGACCCAGTACTTC; cdr3_aa: CASTGRQETQYF
j_call: TRBJ1-5; cdr3_length: 15; clone_size: -; v_call: TRBV3-1/TRBV3-2; d_call: TRBD1; cdr3_nt: TGTGCCAGCAGCCTAAAACCACAGGGGAATCAGCCCCAGCATTTT; cdr3_aa: CASSLKPQGNQPQHF
j_call: TRBJ1-6; cdr3_length: 15; clone_size: -; v_call: TRBV19; d_call: -; cdr3_nt: TGTGCCAGTAGCCCACGTCAGGGTACGAATTCACCCCTCCACTTT; cdr3_aa: CASSPRQGTNSPLHF
j_call: TRBJ2-3; cdr3_length: 16; clone_size: -; v_call: TRBV5-1; d_call: -; cdr3_nt: TGCGCCAGCAGCTTGGTCGGGGGAGGTCGCACAGATACGCAGTATTTT; cdr3_aa: CASSLVGGGRTDTQYF
j_call: TRBJ2-5; cdr3_length: 11; clone_size: -; v_call: TRBV5-1; d_call: -; cdr3_nt: TGCGCCAGCAGCTCACAAGAGACCCAGTACTTC; cdr3_aa: CASSSQETQYF
j_call: TRBJ2-1; cdr3_length: 15; clone_size: -; v_call: TRBV5-1; d_call: -; cdr3_nt: TGCGCCAGCAGCTCCGGACCCTCACCCCACAATGAGCAGTTCTTC; cdr3_aa: CASSSGPSPHNEQFF
j_call: TRBJ1-1; cdr3_length: 13; clone_size: -; v_call: TRBV30; d_call: -; cdr3_nt: TGTGCCTGGAGTGTCTCCGGATCCACTGAAGCTTTCTTT; cdr3_aa: CAWSVSGSTEAFF
j_call: TRBJ1-2; cdr3_length: 14; clone_size: -; v_call: TRBV6-5; d_call: -; cdr3_nt: TGTGCCAGCAGAAAAGGGACTCAAAAGCATGGCTACACCTTC; cdr3_aa: CASRKGTQKHGYTF
j_call: TRBJ1-6; cdr3_length: 17; clone_size: -; v_call: TRBV4-1; d_call: -; cdr3_nt: TGCGCCAGCAGCCAAGATCGGGTTGGGGTGGGTAATTCACCCCTCCACTTT; cdr3_aa: CASSQDRVGVGNSPLHF
j_call: TRBJ2-2; cdr3_length: 14; clone_size: -; v_call: TRBV14; d_call: -; cdr3_nt: TGTGCCAGCAGCCAACAGGAGTCAGCCGGGGAGCTGTTTTTT; cdr3_aa: CASSQQESAGELFF
j_call: TRBJ2-7; cdr3_length: 12; clone_size: once; v_call: TRBV6-5; d_call: -; cdr3_nt: TGTGCCAGCAGGGGGGTTACCTACGAGCAGTACTTC; cdr3_aa: CASRGVTYEQYF
j_call: TRBJ1-1; cdr3_length: 13; clone_size: -; v_call: TRBV30; d_call: -; cdr3_nt: TGTGCCTCTCGTGGGGGGTCGGGCACTGAAGCTTTCTTT; cdr3_aa: CASRGGSGTEAFF
j_call: TRBJ2-1; cdr3_length: 14; clone_size: -; v_call: TRBV10-3; d_call: -; cdr3_nt: TGTGCCATCAAGGGACTGAGCTCCTACAATGAGCAGTTCTTC; cdr3_aa: CAIKGLSSYNEQFF
j_call: TRBJ2-7; cdr3_length: 13; clone_size: -; v_call: TRBV7-6; d_call: -; cdr3_nt: TGTGCCAGCAGCTTAGCTTCCTCGTACGAGCAGTACTTC; cdr3_aa: CASSLASSYEQYF
j_call: TRBJ2-7; cdr3_length: 18; clone_size: -; v_call: TRBV11-2; d_call: TRBD2; cdr3_nt: TGTGCCAGCAGCTCGGAGGGACTAGCGGTCAGAGTTTCCTACGAGCAGTACTTC; cdr3_aa: CASSSEGLAVRVSYEQYF
j_call: TRBJ1-3; cdr3_length: 13; clone_size: -; v_call: TRBV30; d_call: -; cdr3_nt: TGTGCCTGGAAGGCTGTCTCTGGAAACACCATATATTTT; cdr3_aa: CAWKAVSGNTIYF
j_call: TRBJ2-1; cdr3_length: 14; clone_size: -; v_call: TRBV6-2/TRBV6-3; d_call: TRBD1; cdr3_nt: TGTGCCAGCAGCCCAGGGGGCCTTTTGAATGAGCAGTTCTTC; cdr3_aa: CASSPGGLLNEQFF